The subject of this entry is one T cell receptor beta chain. This sample is drawn from a study of cytomegalovirus exposure and HLA in healthy donors. PCR involved 60 Vbeta and 13 Jbeta primers. TCRdb's table, derived via immunoSEQ multiplex PCR, lists solely in-frame clones and lacks some. Of 150,000 to 250,000 clones listed, roughly 72% were seen once; the top ten hold approximately 2%. J lost 6 bases, V lost 7 bases, and 9 bases had no gene match. The CDR3 is 13 residues long. Looked up from germline, CDR1 is MDHEN and CDR2 is SYDVKM. The chain combines TRBV28 with TRBJ2-7; 7 bases are shared with TRBD1. Sequenced sample: PBMCs. The receptor was derived from a man between 25 and 39 years old in good health and CMV-seronegative. The CDR3 here is CASTRQGVGEQYF. The DNA of the CDR3 is TGTGCCAGCACCCGGCAGGGGGTCGGCGAGCAGTACTTC.